This note documents a single T cell receptor beta chain sequence. This entry comes from a study of blood T cell repertoires in COVID-19. Across the study: Both acute and convalescent COVID-19 samples were obtained from the United States, Italy and Spain. Sources were T cells, B-cell-depleted T cells, or PBMCs; the material itself was cDNA or gDNA.

The CDR3 spans 15 residues. From germline, CDR1 is SNHLY and CDR2 FYNNEI. Germline trimming cut 2 bases from V and 4 bases from J; bases unmatched to any gene: 6. Original data processing: Reference gene primer amplification gave estimated nucleated cell counts. TCRdb keeps only in-frame clones here, not all; method: immunoSEQ multiplex PCR. V, J and clone size are those of that table, while D and trimming were read from the DNA. The table includes 65,000 to 80,000 clones, around 90% detected once. The J gene is TRBJ2-7, the V gene TRBV2; 9 bases map to TRBD1. The clonotype was recovered from a human donor in a cohort sampled during active COVID-19. The specimen sequenced was peripheral blood. The CDR3 bases are TGTGCCAGCAGTGAAAGGACAGGGGAGGAGTACGAGCAGTACTTC. It yields the protein CASSERTGEEYEQYF.